The source of this T cell receptor (beta chain) is a study of beta chain features in type 1 diabetes. General study points: Patients' naive, central memory and regulatory TCRB repertoires appeared more alike than those of healthy donors. In these data, an HLA type influence on TCRB rearrangement remained unresolved.

Trimming cost V 3 bases and J 5 bases; bases outside gene matches: 3. Germline V CDR1 and CDR2: SEHNR, FQNEAQ (reference sequence). The CDR3 consists of 14 residues. Since all of the isolated RNA was reverse transcribed, expressed TCRB transcripts were what got sequenced. The average read count of naive, central memory and regulatory T cell samples was several million. Measured with immunoSEQ multiplex PCR; TCRdb has only the in-frame clones, and not every one. Here the sample spans hundreds of thousands of clones, roughly 15% being singletons. As concerns this clone: What it binds is not known.

This clonotype originated in a man in his late teens or twenties in good health. What was sequenced was naive CD4+ T cells from blood. The rearrangement joins TRBV7-9 to TRBJ1-5; TRBD1 agrees at 8 bases. Here the CDR3 reads CASSFPGQDQPQHF. The DNA of the CDR3 is TGTGCCAGCAGCTTCCCGGGACAGGATCAGCCCCAGCATTTT.